This TCR beta chain was observed in a study of cytomegalovirus exposure and HLA in healthy donors listed by TCRdb under 2017. The study in broad terms: According to a later analysis, one platform produced both the 120 validation repertoires and the 666 repertoires of the first cohort. High-throughput TCR immunosequencing, statistical association of individual TCRs with disease status, and machine learning were combined to predict cytomegalovirus infection status. The aim of the study was to test whether cataloging public T cell receptors could identify signatures of past pathogen exposure. Along with the roughly 670-subject first cohort, a separate validation cohort of some 130 different subjects was used.

Donors formed part of the validation cohort, which comprised 120 subjects and was distinct from the first cohort of fewer than 750 subjects. Worth noting for this clone: Its binding antigen is unknown. No qualities accompany the bases; no much larger clone lies one base away.

Libraries came from the immunoSEQ multiplex PCR assay. The authors' pipeline ran thus. A statistical classification framework was developed to diagnose cytomegalovirus status using the catalog of TCR beta chain sequences. This is the immuneACCESS table as TCRdb keeps it, with only in-frame sequences that have V and J called. A part of the clones is gone; compared with another copy, unresolved V genes explain less than half, and the rest is unexplained. That table gives V, J and clone size, and the DNA gave D and trimming. This sample holds some 140,000 clones; roughly 89% were observed only once. The biggest ten clones account for approximately 10% of the sample. The study at large found these results: Across donors, most TCR sequences were observed very rarely, whereas some public TCRs were present in many individuals. In vitro tests confirmed that a few of the cytomegalovirus-associated TCR beta chains recognize cytomegalovirus antigens. The validation cohort had no HLA typing available for a later analysis, so co-occurrence within that cohort was assessed over all 120 or so repertoires. The study gave a list of 150 to 200 TCR beta chains associated with cytomegalovirus. Subsequent analysis determined that TCRs grouped into clusters in the first cohort also showed a tendency toward co-occurrence across the 130 or so validation repertoires, and approximately 94% of cluster scores exceeded 0. The classifier was reported to diagnose cytomegalovirus status with high specificity and sensitivity in both the original and validation cohorts. The authors suggested that the approach could potentially be extended to other disease states and immunological phenotypes.

The TCR originated in a woman in her late teens or twenties in good health and CMV-seropositive. Sequencing used PBMCs.

The DNA is as follows: TGTGCCAGCAGATGGAGGGACGGCACTGAAGCTTTCTTT. Its protein product is CASRWRDGTEAFF. The rearrangement combines TRBV6-6 with TRBJ1-1; the best D guess is TRBD1, with 5 bases matching. Trimming removed 6 bases from V and 4 bases from J, leaving 12 bases between the germline ends. Counted from cysteine to phenylalanine, this CDR3 has 13 amino acids. The only DNA kept is the CDR3, 39 bases in frame from the first base. The germline V gene (reference sequence) provides CDR1 MNHNY and CDR2 SVGAGI.